This entry lists 32 T cell receptor beta chains sequenced from one sample in a study of blood T cell repertoires in COVID-19. Clones were sequenced by immunoSEQ multiplex PCR, and TCRdb holds only the in-frame ones, with some missing. This sample yields 200,000 to 300,000 clones, of which 65% to 90% are seen a single time; roughly 2% belongs to the top ten. What was sequenced was peripheral blood. The receptors originated from a man under 40 with active or convalescent COVID-19.

This chain links TRBV18 with TRBJ2-3, with 7 bases that match TRBD1. The V and J ends lost 3 bases and 1 base, in that order; junction bases with no gene match: 7. The CDR3 length is 16 residues. Germline CDR1 is KGHSH and CDR2 is LQKENI. The CDR3 reads CASSPTGVSGTDTQYF. The CDR3 DNA follows: TGTGCCAGCTCACCCACAGGGGTGAGCGGCACAGATACGCAGTATTTT.

V usage is TRBV13 and J usage is TRBJ2-1; 7 positions agree with TRBD1. V lost 5 bases and J lost 4; bases outside the gene matches: 11. There are 16 residues in the CDR3. Germline assignment: CDR1 PRHDT and CDR2 FYEKMQ (reference sequence). CDR3: CASSLRDRHIYNEQFF. DNA for the CDR3: TGTGCCAGCAGCCTACGGGACAGACACATTTACAATGAGCAGTTCTTC. Combining the CDR3 with reference TRBV13 and TRBJ2-1 gives the whole variable domain AAGVIQSPRHLIKEKRETATLKCYPIPRHDTVYWYQQGPGQDPQFLISFYEKMQSDKGSIPDRFSAQQFSDYHSELNMSSLELGDSALYFCASSLRDRHIYNEQFFGPGTRLTVL.

The chain is built from TRBV21-1 and TRBJ1-4; the D call in the table, TRBD1, was not verified against the DNA. TRBV21-1 corresponds to a pseudogene. This CDR3 is 16 amino acids long. For the CDR3, the DNA is TGTGCCAGCAGCGCGGGGACAGGGGGAACTAATGAAAAACTGTTTTTT. Protein: CASSAGTGGTNEKLFF.

V is TRBV11-2 and J is TRBJ2-1; possibly TRBD1 for D (5 bases). V was pared by 2 bases and J by 5 bases, with 7 bases between. The CDR3 runs 13 residues. CDR1 SGHAT and CDR2 FQNNGV come from the germline V gene. CDR3 bases: TGTGCCAGCAGCTTAAGGGGCAACAATGAGCAGTTCTTC. This sequence encodes CASSLRGNNEQFF. Supplemented by reference TRBV11-2 and TRBJ2-1, the full variable domain reads EAGVAQSPRYKIIEKRQSVAFWCNPISGHATLYWYQQILGQGPKLLIQFQNNGVVDDSQLPKDRFSAERLKGVDSTLKIQPAKLEDSAVYLCASSLRGNNEQFFGPGTRLTVL.

In its sample, this clone was seen a few times. The chain combines TRBV11-2 with TRBJ1-6; D gene uncertain. CDR3 length: 13 residues. Between the trimmed V and J ends, which lost 3 bases and 10 bases, there was a span of 10 bases. The germline gives CDR1 SGHAT, CDR2 FQNNGV. CDR3 DNA sequence: TGTGCCAGCAGCTTTAGCGAGGAATCACCCCTCCACTTT. The encoded protein is CASSFSEESPLHF.

J is TRBJ1-3 and V is TRBV7-2; D is undetermined. CDR1 is SGHTA and CDR2 is FQGNSA in the germline V gene. Trimming pared 5 bases from V and 0 bases from J, leaving 17 bases between. The CDR3 is 17 residues long. CDR3 amino acids: CASSEARLLTSGNTIYF. As DNA, the CDR3 is TGTGCCAGCAGCGAGGCCCGTCTTCTAACCTCTGGAAACACCATATATTTT.

V is TRBV5-1 and J is TRBJ2-5; TRBD1 aligns across 7 bases. The CDR3 length is 15 residues. The germline V gene has CDR1 SGHRS and CDR2 YFSETQ. V lost 0 bases and J lost 2; bases outside the gene matches: 4. Here the CDR3 DNA reads TGCGCCAGCAGCTTGGGACAGGGCGGTCAAGAGACCCAGTACTTC. Its translation is CASSLGQGGQETQYF. The full variable domain, completed using reference TRBV5-1 and TRBJ2-5, is KAGVTQTPRYLIKTRGQQVTLSCSPISGHRSVSWYQQTPGQGLQFLFEYFSETQRNKGNFPGRFSGRQFSNSRSEMNVSTLELGDSALYLCASSLGQGGQETQYFGPGTRLLVL.

This clone was seen only a few times. The chain has TRBV2 and TRBJ2-5, with 7 bases aligning to TRBD2. The V gene end was trimmed by 7 bases and the J gene end by 3 bases; junction bases not matched to a gene: 2. The CDR3 has 12 residues. The V gene's germline CDR1 is SNHLY and CDR2 FYNNEI. The CDR3 is CASNGGEETQYF. In nucleotides, the CDR3 is TGTGCCAGCAATGGGGGGGAAGAGACCCAGTACTTC.

This clone appeared once. V gene TRBV24-1 combines with J gene TRBJ2-2, with D perhaps matching TRBD2 (5 bases). Trimming took 7 bases from V and 6 from J, leaving 20 bases between them. Germline V CDR1 and CDR2: KGHDR, SFDVKD. This CDR3 is 16 amino acids long. CDR3 sequence: CATRCHMGRGAGELFF. The CDR3 coding sequence is TGTGCCACCAGATGTCACATGGGGAGAGGCGCCGGGGAGCTGTTTTTT.

The V and J genes are TRBV4-2 and TRBJ2-5, with 11 bases lining up with TRBD2. CDR3 length: 16 amino acids. Germline trimming cut 4 bases from V and 4 bases from J; bases unmatched to any gene: 8. The germline CDR1 and CDR2 sequences are LGHNA and YNFKEQ. CDR3 loop: CASSRGASGGLETQYF. CDR3 DNA: TGTGCCAGCAGCCGGGGAGCTAGCGGGGGGCTAGAGACCCAGTACTTC.

The chain uses TRBV11-3 and TRBJ2-5, with a possible D match to TRBD2 (5 bases). Trimming cost V 5 bases and J 5 bases, with 18 bases left between them. The CDR3 is 15 amino acids. The germline gives CDR1 SGHNT, CDR2 YENEEA. The CDR3 loop reads CASSHRTSSQETQYF. CDR3 bases: TGTGCCAGCAGCCATCGGACTTCTTCCCAGGAGACCCAGTACTTC.

The V gene is TRBV4-1, the J gene TRBJ2-1; TRBD2 matches at 7 bases. The CDR3 is 15 residues long. The germline gives CDR1 MGHRA, CDR2 YSYEKL. Losses at the gene ends were 4 bases for V and 6 bases for J; bases not matched to a gene: 9. CDR3 region: CASSRAGLEANEQFF. The CDR3 DNA is TGCGCCAGCAGCCGGGCAGGACTAGAGGCCAATGAGCAGTTCTTC.

The genes are TRBV7-9 and TRBJ2-3; D possibly corresponds to TRBD2 (7 bases). Per the germline V gene, CDR1 is SEHNR and CDR2 is FQNEAQ (reference sequence). There are 15 residues in the CDR3. The V end lost 1 base, the J end lost 5 bases, and 13 bases lay between the germline ends. The CDR3 region has the DNA TGTGCCAGCAGCTTAGGATGGAGGGGGGGAGATACGCAGTATTTT. Translating gives CASSLGWRGGDTQYF. Together with reference TRBV7-9 and TRBJ2-3, the CDR3 gives the full variable domain: DTGVSQNPRHKITKRGQNVTFRCDPISEHNRLYWYRQTLGQGPEFLTYFQNEAQLEKSRLLSDRFSAERPKGSFSTLEIQRTEQGDSAMYLCASSLGWRGGDTQYFGPGTRLTVL.

The CDR3 DNA sequence: TGTGCCAGCAGTCGGGGGACAGGAAACACAGATACGCAGTATTTT. This translates into CASSRGTGNTDTQYF. The chain recombines TRBV6-5 with TRBJ2-3; 8 bases map to TRBD1. Germline CDR1 MNHEY, CDR2 SVGAGI. The CDR3 length is 15 residues. V trimming: 5 bases; J trimming: 2 bases; junction bases outside the gene matches: 6.

V usage is TRBV10-1 and J usage is TRBJ1-2; the D gene is possibly TRBD1 (6 bases). Germline lookup yields CDR1 WNHNN and CDR2 SYGVQD (reference sequence). Trimming removed 2 bases from V and 4 bases from J, with 8 bases in between. The CDR3 runs 13 residues. The CDR3 DNA follows: TGCGCCAGCAGTGAGACAGGGACCTATGGCTACACCTTC. It translates to CASSETGTYGYTF.

The genes are TRBV27 and TRBJ1-6; D call uncertain. V shed 6 bases and J shed 6 bases, with 9 bases lying between them. Germline V CDR1 and CDR2: MNHEY, SMNVEV (reference sequence). This CDR3 is built from 13 residues. CDR3 loop: CASSFEVNSPLHF. Here the CDR3 DNA reads TGTGCCAGCAGCTTCGAGGTTAATTCACCCCTCCACTTT.

The V gene is TRBV30, the J gene TRBJ1-1, with 7 bases aligning to TRBD1. The CDR3 is 13 amino acids. Per germline, CDR1 GTSNPN and CDR2 SVGIG (reference sequence). Germline trimming cut 3 bases from V and 4 bases from J; bases unmatched to any gene: 5. The CDR3 here is CAWRSRGITEAFF. DNA for the CDR3: TGTGCCTGGAGAAGCAGGGGGATCACTGAAGCTTTCTTT.

This chain uses TRBV2 with TRBJ1-1, with D possibly being TRBD1 (5 bases). This CDR3 spans 15 amino acids. Germline lookup yields CDR1 SNHLY and CDR2 FYNNEI. V lost 0 bases and J lost 7, with 15 bases in between. The CDR3 here is CASSEAPDTGNEAFF. Here the CDR3 DNA reads TGTGCCAGCAGTGAAGCCCCCGACACAGGTAATGAAGCTTTCTTT.

This clone was seen a few times. The J gene is TRBJ2-1, the V gene TRBV27, with a tentative D call TRBD2 (6 bases). The CDR3 is 15 amino acids. Deletions cut 1 base from V and 5 bases from J, with 12 bases between. Germline lookup yields CDR1 MNHEY and CDR2 SMNVEV (reference sequence). CDR3 in amino acids: CASSLLGLGHNEQFF. CDR3 nucleotide sequence: TGTGCCAGCAGTTTATTGGGACTTGGGCACAATGAGCAGTTCTTC.

This clone was found once. The genes are TRBV14 and TRBJ2-2; 9 bases line up with TRBD2. This CDR3 comprises 18 residues. The germline V gene has CDR1 SGHDN and CDR2 FVKESK. The V gene end was trimmed by 5 bases and the J gene end by 2 bases; junction bases not matched to a gene: 12. This chain's CDR3 is CASSYRPSRGGNTGELFF. The CDR3 DNA sequence: TGTGCCAGCAGCTATCGGCCGTCGCGGGGGGGCAACACCGGGGAGCTGTTTTTT.

This chain links TRBV9 with TRBJ2-2; no clear D. CDR1 and CDR2 from the germline V gene are SGDLS and YYNGEE. The CDR3 runs 12 residues. V was cut by 0 bases and J by 8 bases, with 5 bases left in between. The CDR3 DNA is TGTGCCAGCAGCGTAGTGCGGGGGGAGCTGTTTTTT. Translation gives CASSVVRGELFF.

The chain recombines TRBV19 with TRBJ1-5, with TRBD1 identical over 9 bases. In germline, CDR1 is LNHDA, CDR2 SQIVND (reference sequence). V lost 3 bases, J lost 5 bases, and 5 bases stayed unmatched. This CDR3 is built from 15 residues. CDR3 protein: CASSITGQGYQPQHF. The CDR3 region has the DNA TGTGCCAGTAGTATCACGGGACAGGGCTATCAGCCCCAGCATTTT.

V and J are TRBV5-4 and TRBJ2-2, with 7 bases matching TRBD2. The CDR3 sequence is 16 residues long. With 2 bases clipped from V and 4 bases from J, the junction kept 8 bases outside the gene matches. Germline V gene lookup returns CDR1 SGHNT and CDR2 YYREEE (reference sequence). The chain's CDR3 is CASSFSSGALTGELFF. The CDR3 coding sequence is TGTGCCAGCAGCTTTTCGAGCGGGGCGCTCACCGGGGAGCTGTTTTTT.

This clone was detected only a few times. The chain employs TRBV6-5 and TRBJ1-1; D perhaps matches TRBD1 (6 bases). V gave up 2 bases and J gave up 3 bases, with 13 bases separating them. The CDR3 covers 15 residues. From germline, CDR1 is MNHEY and CDR2 SVGAGI. The CDR3 here is CASSYAPGDDTEAFF. In DNA, the CDR3 is TGTGCCAGCAGTTACGCCCCAGGGGACGACACTGAAGCTTTCTTT.

This clone has just one count. The CDR3 loop is CASSGGLNTEAFF. CDR3 DNA sequence: TGTGCCAGCAGCGGCGGGTTGAACACTGAAGCTTTCTTT. The chain uses TRBV3-1 (or the pseudogene TRBV3-2) and TRBJ1-1; D ambiguous. Germline V CDR1 and CDR2: LGHDT, YNNKEL (reference sequence). Trimming stripped 5 bases from V and 0 bases from J, with 7 bases between. The length of the CDR3 is 13 residues.

This sequence joins TRBV5-6 and TRBJ2-3; D uncertain. CDR1 and CDR2 (germline): SGHDT, YYEEEE. V lost 5 bases and J 4 bases, leaving 11 bases between the germline ends. The CDR3 loop spans 13 amino acids. As DNA, the CDR3 is TGTGCCAGCAGTCCTGGCAGCGCAGATACGCAGTATTTT. Its protein product is CASSPGSADTQYF.

V and J are TRBV3-1 (or the pseudogene TRBV3-2) and TRBJ1-1, with TRBD1 matching 9 bases. Germline V gene sequence: CDR1 LGHDT, CDR2 YNNKEL (reference sequence). The trim removed 4 bases at V and 5 bases at J, leaving 8 bases unmatched. CDR3 size: 15 residues. The CDR3 sequence is CASSRHADRGTEAFF. In nucleotides, the CDR3 is TGTGCCAGCAGCCGACACGCCGACAGGGGGACTGAAGCTTTCTTT.

This chain joins TRBV6-2 or TRBV6-3 and TRBJ1-1; D is unresolved. This CDR3 is built from 15 residues. Per germline, CDR1 MNHEY and CDR2 SVGEGT. The germline V and J ends were trimmed by 6 bases and 4 bases, with 18 bases remaining between them. The CDR3: CASSEYALVSTEAFF. As DNA, the CDR3 is TGTGCCAGCAGCGAATATGCGTTAGTGAGCACTGAAGCTTTCTTT.

The V gene is TRBV2, the J gene TRBJ2-7; maybe TRBD1 (5 bases). This CDR3 contains 12 residues. Trimming took off 5 bases at V and 5 bases at J, with 10 bases between the two ends. The V gene's germline CDR1 is SNHLY and CDR2 FYNNEI. CDR3 in amino acids: CASSYQGNEQYF. CDR3 bases: TGTGCCAGCAGTTACCAGGGAAACGAGCAGTACTTC.

This clone was recorded only once. The CDR3 coding sequence is TGTGCCAGCAGTTACACTAGCGGGGGGCATGACGAGCAGTACTTC. It is translated as CASSYTSGGHDEQYF. The V and J genes are TRBV6-2 or TRBV6-3 and TRBJ2-7, with 12 bases matching TRBD2. V dropped 2 bases and J dropped 5; count of bases not matched to a gene: 4. CDR1 and CDR2 from the germline V gene are MNHEY and SVGEGT. The CDR3 length is 15 residues.

The genes are TRBV7-9 and TRBJ2-1; 8 nucleotides match TRBD2. This CDR3 has 15 residues. V lost 0 bases, J lost 5 bases, and 3 bases stayed unmatched. Germline assignment: CDR1 SEHNR and CDR2 FQNEAQ (reference sequence). CDR3 sequence reads: CASSLARGAHNEQFF. The CDR3 nucleotides read TGTGCCAGCAGCTTAGCGCGGGGGGCTCACAATGAGCAGTTCTTC.

The V call is TRBV5-6, the J call TRBJ1-5, with 7 nucleotides matching TRBD1. The CDR3 has 14 residues. Trimming cost V 4 bases and J 6 bases; bases outside gene matches: 7. CDR1 SGHDT and CDR2 YYEEEE come from the germline V gene. The CDR3 DNA reads as TGTGCCAGCAGCCTGCGACAGGGCCTTCAGCCCCAGCATTTT. This codes for CASSLRQGLQPQHF.